The clone carrying this T cell receptor beta chain showed up just a few times. Its antigen remains unidentified. The sample comes from a study of response to subunit inactivated influenza vaccine. General study findings and limits: Every seasonal influenza vaccination brings in few new T cells, the authors suggested.

The CDR3 spans 13 residues. Losses at the gene ends were 10 bases for V and 7 bases for J; bases not matched to a gene: 10. Using its own MiXCR run on the RT-PCR reads, TCRdb lists one record per CDR3 protein. The sample has fewer than 650,000 distinct CDR3 sequences, 13% seen once. The sequencing here drew on PBMCs from blood, taken around seven weeks after vaccination. This clonotype originated in a man aged 50 to 60 who received an inactivated influenza vaccine. The V and J genes are TRBV12-3 or TRBV12-4 and TRBJ2-1, with TRBD2 identical over 7 bases. CDR3 bases: TGTGCCACAGCTGGCGGGAGAGGAAATGAGCAGTTCTTC. As protein: CATAGGRGNEQFF.